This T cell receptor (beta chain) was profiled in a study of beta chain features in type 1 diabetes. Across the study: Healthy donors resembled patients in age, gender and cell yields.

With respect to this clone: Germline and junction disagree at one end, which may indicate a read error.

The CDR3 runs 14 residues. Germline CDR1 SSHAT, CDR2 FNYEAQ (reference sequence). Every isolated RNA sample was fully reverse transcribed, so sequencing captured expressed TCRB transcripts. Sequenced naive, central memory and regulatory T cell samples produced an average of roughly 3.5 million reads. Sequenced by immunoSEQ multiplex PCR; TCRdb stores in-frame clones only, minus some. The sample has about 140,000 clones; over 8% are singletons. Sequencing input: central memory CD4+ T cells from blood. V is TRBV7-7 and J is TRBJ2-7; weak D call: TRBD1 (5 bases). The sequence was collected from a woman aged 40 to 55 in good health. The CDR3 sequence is CASSPNLGQPEQYF. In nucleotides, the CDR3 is TGTGCTAGCAGCCCGAACCTGGGGCAGCCCGAGCAGTACTTC. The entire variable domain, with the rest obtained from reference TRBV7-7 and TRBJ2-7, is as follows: GAGVSQSPRYKVTKRGQDVTLRCDPISSHATLYWYQQALGQGPEFLTYFNYEAQPDKSGLPSDRFSAERPEGSISTLTIQRTEQRDSAMYRCASSPNLGQPEQYFGPGTRLTVT.